This record covers a single T cell receptor beta chain. The V gene's germline CDR1 is SGHTA and CDR2 FQGNSA. V was pared by 5 bases and J by 5 bases, with 9 bases between. CDR3 length equals 13 residues. Sequencing used immunoSEQ multiplex PCR; TCRdb keeps in-frame clones, though not all of them. The sample contains just under 350,000 clones, around 91% of which appear only once. This sample is drawn from a study of blood T cell repertoires in COVID-19. The V call is TRBV7-2, the J call TRBJ2-2, with D possibly being TRBD2 (5 bases). The sequencing input was peripheral blood. This receptor was taken from a woman aged 18-30 years who had recovered from COVID-19. The CDR3 DNA reads TGTGCCAGCAGCCCTACGGGAACCGGGGAGCTGTTTTTT. Translating gives CASSPTGTGELFF.